The 29 T cell receptor beta chains below come from one sample, sequenced in a study of T cells expressing NK-cell markers. TCRdb reprocessed the 5' RACE reads and stores each CDR3 protein as one record, lacking DNA. The sample table includes 500,000 to 700,000 distinct CDR3 sequences. Specimen: blood T cells: a sorted CD56 or NKG2C T cell subset, CD4+ or CD8+ T cells, or bulk PBMC T cells (not recorded which). The receptors originated from a man between 18 and 35 years old in good health.

This sequence joins TRBV10-3 and TRBJ2-1; absent DNA, TCRdb's TRBD2 call cannot be checked. Germline V gene sequence: CDR1 ENHRY, CDR2 SYGVKD. The CDR3 sequence is 14 residues long. The CDR3 protein is CAISERTGGDEQFF.

The V call is TRBV5-1, the J call TRBJ1-1; TCRdb proposes TRBD1, but this gene call is untestable without DNA. From germline, CDR1 is SGHRS and CDR2 YFSETQ. The CDR3 has 14 residues. The CDR3 spells CASSAQGEGSKAFF.

V is TRBV28 and J is TRBJ2-3; the TCRdb D gene call, TRBD1, has no DNA to confirm it. Germline lookup yields CDR1 MDHEN and CDR2 SYDVKM. The length of the CDR3 is 14 residues. The CDR3 sequence: CASSPNRGGDTQYF. Using reference TRBV28 and TRBJ2-3 for the parts outside the CDR3, the full variable domain is DVKVTQSSRYLVKRTGEKVFLECVQDMDHENMFWYRQDPGLGLRLIYFSYDVKMKEKGDIPEGYSVSREKKERFSLILESASTNQTSMYLCASSPNRGGDTQYFGPGTRLTVL.

This chain joins TRBV28 and TRBJ2-5; TCRdb reports TRBD1, a call that lacks DNA to check it against. Germline CDR1 and CDR2: MDHEN and SYDVKM. The CDR3 spans 15 residues. The chain's CDR3 is CASTAPHDRGKTQYF.

The gene calls are TRBV28 and TRBJ2-2; the D call from TCRdb, TRBD1, cannot be confirmed without DNA. CDR1 and CDR2 (germline): MDHEN, SYDVKM. There are 14 residues in the CDR3. CDR3 sequence reads: CASTLYRGTGELFF. Supplemented by reference TRBV28 and TRBJ2-2, the full variable domain reads DVKVTQSSRYLVKRTGEKVFLECVQDMDHENMFWYRQDPGLGLRLIYFSYDVKMKEKGDIPEGYSVSREKKERFSLILESASTNQTSMYLCASTLYRGTGELFFGEGSRLTVL.

The J gene is TRBJ2-1, the V gene TRBV29-1; the TCRdb call, TRBD1, lacks DNA for checking. The CDR3 loop spans 14 amino acids. Germline CDR1 SQVTM, CDR2 ANQGSEA. The CDR3 reads CSVLRGGGTVDKFF.

The chain combines TRBV7-9 with TRBJ2-5; the D gene TCRdb calls, TRBD1, cannot be checked with no DNA. CDR3 size: 14 residues. Germline V gene lookup returns CDR1 SEHNR and CDR2 FQNEAQ (reference sequence). The CDR3 reads CASSADRGRETQYF.

The chain combines TRBV12-3 or TRBV12-4 with TRBJ1-1; TCRdb names TRBD1, which stays unverified in the absence of DNA. CDR3 length: 13 residues. The CDR3 is CASSLARGVGAFF.

The J gene is TRBJ2-1, the V gene TRBV3-1; the TRBD1 assignment by TCRdb is unverifiable without DNA. Germline values: CDR1 LGHDT, CDR2 YNNKEL (reference sequence). The CDR3 runs to 15 residues. The CDR3 region is CASSPPRTGGDLQFF.

The chain uses TRBV12-3 or TRBV12-4 and TRBJ2-7; the TRBD2 assignment by TCRdb is unverifiable without DNA. The CDR3 runs to 13 residues. The chain's CDR3 is CASSLGVVREQYF.

This CDR3 reads CSVSSRGGAGNTIYF. V and J are TRBV29-1 and TRBJ1-3; TCRdb lists TRBD1, though no DNA is available to test this call. The CDR3 contains 15 residues. Germline CDR1 SQVTM, CDR2 ANQGSEA. Filled out from reference TRBV29-1 and TRBJ1-3, the complete variable domain reads SAVISQKPSRDICQRGTSLTIQCQVDSQVTMMFWYRQQPGQSLTLIATANQGSEATYESGFVIDKFPISRPNLTFSTLTVSNMSPEDSSIYLCSVSSRGGAGNTIYFGEGSWLTVV.

V gene TRBV6-5 combines with J gene TRBJ2-3; the TRBD1 assignment by TCRdb is unverifiable without DNA. Germline loops: CDR1 MNHEY, CDR2 SVGAGI. The CDR3 sequence is 18 residues long. The CDR3 protein is CASSSSITREFVSDTQYF.

V usage is TRBV15 and J usage is TRBJ2-1. In germline, CDR1 is LNHNV, CDR2 YYDKDF (reference sequence). The CDR3 length is 12 residues. The CDR3 loop reads CATTSVGNEQFF.

This chain connects TRBV3-1 to TRBJ2-1; there is no DNA to check the TCRdb D call of TRBD1. Germline V gives CDR1 LGHDT, CDR2 YNNKEL (reference sequence). The CDR3 sequence is 16 residues long. CDR3 in amino acids: CASSSTDRQGGGEQFF.

The V call is TRBV4-3, the J call TRBJ2-7; TCRdb's assignment of TRBD2 cannot be checked, as there is no DNA. The CDR3 spans 15 residues. CDR1 and CDR2 (germline): LGHNA, YSLEER. The CDR3 here is CASSQAPSGLMEQYF.

This chain uses TRBV6-2 or TRBV6-3 with TRBJ2-4. CDR3 length equals 12 residues. Germline loops: CDR1 MNHEY, CDR2 SVGEGT. CDR3 in amino acids: CASSLETHIQYF.

The CDR3 is CASSPPGAKITTDTQYF. The genes are TRBV18 and TRBJ2-3. From germline, CDR1 is KGHSH and CDR2 LQKENI. This CDR3 contains 17 residues.

The CDR3 sequence is CASSSHSGSLGNEQFF. The chain carries TRBV12-3 or TRBV12-4 and TRBJ2-1; absent DNA, TCRdb's TRBD2 call cannot be checked. The CDR3 sequence is 16 residues long.

V usage is TRBV10-3 and J usage is TRBJ2-7; TCRdb's D call of TRBD1 is untestable without DNA. CDR3 length equals 14 residues. From germline, CDR1 is ENHRY and CDR2 SYGVKD. The CDR3 here is CAISDRGGPYEQYF.

The chain employs TRBV6-5 and TRBJ2-7; TCRdb's D gene call, TRBD1, goes unchecked for lack of DNA. The length of the CDR3 is 14 residues. Germline lookup yields CDR1 MNHEY and CDR2 SVGAGI. The CDR3 loop is CAASGTHPSYEQYF.

The chain employs TRBV12-3 or TRBV12-4 and TRBJ2-5. The CDR3 runs 14 residues. CDR3 region: CASSFMTDQETQYF.

The CDR3 sequence is CASSDRPESGELFF. J is TRBJ2-2 and V is TRBV5-1; TCRdb gives TRBD1 as the D gene, but with no DNA this cannot be confirmed. The germline CDR1 and CDR2 sequences are SGHRS and YFSETQ. CDR3 length equals 14 residues.

The rearrangement links TRBV20-1 to TRBJ2-3; the TRBD2 assignment by TCRdb is unverifiable without DNA. The CDR3 is made up of 14 amino acids. Germline V gene lookup returns CDR1 DFQATT and CDR2 SNEGSKA (reference sequence). CDR3 in amino acids: CSAISGALPDTQYF.

This chain connects TRBV12-3 or TRBV12-4 to TRBJ1-1; TCRdb selects TRBD1, and the lack of DNA leaves this call unchecked. CDR3 length equals 15 residues. The CDR3 sequence: CASTLGTGVVTEAFF.

The chain uses TRBV19 and TRBJ1-1; TCRdb reports TRBD1, a call that lacks DNA to check it against. CDR3 length: 15 residues. The V gene's germline CDR1 is LNHDA and CDR2 SQIVND (reference sequence). The CDR3 loop reads CASTMTGGAGQEAFF. Drawing the rest from reference TRBV19 and TRBJ1-1, the complete variable domain is DGGITQSPKYLFRKEGQNVTLSCEQNLNHDAMYWYRQDPGQGLRLIYYSQIVNDFQKGDIAEGYSVSREKKESFPLTVTSAQKNPTAFYLCASTMTGGAGQEAFFGQGTRLTVV.

This sequence joins TRBV25-1 and TRBJ1-1; TCRdb picks TRBD1, but there is no DNA to check that call. The CDR3 loop spans 15 amino acids. Germline V CDR1 and CDR2: MGHDK, SYGVNS. CDR3 sequence reads: CASSESYRRGLQAFF. The variable domain in full, with the rest retrieved from reference TRBV25-1 and TRBJ1-1, is EADIYQTPRYLVIGTGKKITLECSQTMGHDKMYWYQQDPGMELHLIHYSYGVNSTEKGDLSSESTVSRIRTEHFPLTLESARPSHTSQYLCASSESYRRGLQAFFGQGTRLTVV.

This chain joins TRBV6-1 and TRBJ2-3; the D call of TRBD1 rests on TCRdb alone, since no DNA is present to check it. CDR1 is MNHNS and CDR2 is SASEGT in the germline V gene. The CDR3 runs to 15 residues. The CDR3 spells CASSEDGTGGIPQYF.

The chain employs TRBV27 and TRBJ2-5. Germline CDR1 is MNHEY and CDR2 is SMNVEV (reference sequence). This CDR3 has 13 residues. The chain's CDR3 is CASSHGRSATQYF.

The rearrangement joins TRBV20-1 to TRBJ2-7. Germline assignment: CDR1 DFQATT and CDR2 SNEGSKA (reference sequence). The CDR3 totals 12 residues. The CDR3 here is CSAREGYYEQYF.